The 11 T cell receptor beta chains listed next were all sequenced from one sample in a study of T cell clusters in autoimmune cytopenias. One tube held mixed TRB-A and TRB-B primer pools for touch-down PCR. TCRdb reprocessed the multiplex PCR reads and stores each CDR3 protein as one record, lacking DNA. The specimen's table records 2,000 or so distinct CDR3 sequences. TRB amplification used 250 ng of peripheral blood genomic DNA. These data also formed part of another study, on T cell repertoires in aging, cancer and after chemotherapy.

Sequenced: peripheral blood. The source of these receptors is a human donor with chronic lymphocytic leukemia.

This clonotype is called medium-sized (0.01 to 0.1%) based on its frequency. The rearrangement uses TRBV29-1 and TRBJ1-1. CDR3 length: 12 residues. In germline, CDR1 is SQVTM, CDR2 ANQGSEA. The CDR3 region is CSALFGYTEAFF.

Judged by frequency, this clonotype is medium-sized. The chain has TRBV5-6 and TRBJ2-3; TCRdb calls TRBD1, which cannot be checked without DNA. Looked up from germline, CDR1 is SGHDT and CDR2 is YYEEEE. The CDR3 extends over 14 amino acids. CDR3 in amino acids: CASSLEGAINTQYF.

By frequency, this clonotype is large. The chain employs TRBV10-3 and TRBJ1-2; TCRdb's D gene call, TRBD1, goes unchecked for lack of DNA. This CDR3 spans 13 amino acids. Germline CDR1 and CDR2: ENHRY and SYGVKD. Here the CDR3 reads CAISDQGSYGYTF.

This chain joins TRBV12-3 or TRBV12-4 and TRBJ1-2; TCRdb indicates TRBD1, and absent DNA this call remains unverified. This CDR3 is built from 13 residues. The CDR3 reads CASSPPNRDGYTF.

This clonotype is classed as medium-sized by frequency. The CDR3 loop reads CASSLGQGRGSTDTQYF. V gene TRBV7-2 combines with J gene TRBJ2-3; TCRdb picks TRBD1, but there is no DNA to check that call. This CDR3 spans 17 amino acids. CDR1 SGHTA and CDR2 FQGNSA come from the germline V gene.

Measured by frequency, this clonotype is large. This sequence joins TRBV29-1 and TRBJ2-2; lacking DNA, the TRBD1 call made by TCRdb goes unchecked. Germline V gene sequence: CDR1 SQVTM, CDR2 ANQGSEA. The CDR3 is 14 amino acids. This CDR3 reads CSATPRGDTGELFF.

According to its frequency, this clonotype is medium-sized. This chain joins TRBV5-5 and TRBJ1-2; TCRdb calls TRBD1, which cannot be checked without DNA. CDR1 is SGHKS, CDR2 YYEKEE, per germline (reference sequence). CDR3 length: 16 residues. The chain's CDR3 is CASSLALRTEYYGYTF.

This clonotype ranks as medium-sized in terms of frequency. Here the CDR3 reads CATSRPGGQETQYF. The genes are TRBV15 and TRBJ2-5; TCRdb designates TRBD1, a call that cannot be tested without DNA. The CDR3 length is 14 residues. From germline, CDR1 is LNHNV and CDR2 YYDKDF (reference sequence).

This clonotype counts as medium-sized (0.01 to 0.1%) by frequency. The chain uses TRBV12-3 or TRBV12-4 and TRBJ1-2. CDR3 length: 12 residues. The CDR3 sequence: CASSFSRWGYTF.

Considering frequency, this clonotype is medium-sized. The chain links TRBV18 to TRBJ2-2. The CDR3 length is 14 residues. Germline-derived CDR1 and CDR2 are KGHSH and LQKENI. The CDR3 sequence: CASSPPLGTGELFF.

In terms of frequency, this clonotype is medium-sized. This chain joins TRBV6-6 and TRBJ1-5; with no DNA, the TCRdb D assignment of TRBD1 cannot be verified. The CDR3 has 13 residues. The germline gives CDR1 MNHNY, CDR2 SVGAGI (reference sequence). This chain's CDR3 is CASRQGFNQPQHF.